A single sample is the source of the 26 T cell receptor beta chains below, sequenced in a study of T-cell reconstitution after alpha-beta-depleted transplantation in children. It was with unique molecular identifiers that the TCRbeta library was prepared. TCRdb reanalysed the PCR reads using MiXCR and keeps one entry per CDR3 protein. The data contain 300,000 to 400,000 distinct CDR3 sequences, 13% of them singletons. This material consisted of PBMCs, taken from the stem cell graft. The origin of the receptors is a human donor who donated a stem cell graft to a child with Fanconi anemia.

CDR3 loop: CSARDLTGLSGYTF. The CDR3 DNA reads as TGCAGTGCTAGAGATCTTACAGGTCTTTCTGGCTACACCTTC. J is TRBJ1-2 and V is TRBV20-1, with D possibly TRBD1 on 5 matching bases. From germline, CDR1 is DFQATT and CDR2 SNEGSKA (reference sequence). This CDR3 region has 14 residues. Trimming took off 0 bases at V and 7 bases at J, with 15 bases between the two ends.

This clonotype occurred many times. The chain joins TRBV12-3 or TRBV12-4 to TRBJ1-1; possibly TRBD1 for D (6 bases). Trimming took 5 bases from V and 1 from J, leaving 14 bases between them. CDR3 length equals 15 residues. The CDR3, as DNA: TGTGCCAGCAGTGTAAGCAGGGGTGGGAACACTGAAGCTTTCTTT. It yields the protein CASSVSRGGNTEAFF.

The sample holds many counts of this clonotype. This chain joins TRBV29-1 and TRBJ1-2; TRBD1 might be the D (5 bases). V lost 7 bases and J lost 0, with 9 bases in between. Germline V gene sequence: CDR1 SQVTM, CDR2 ANQGSEA. CDR3 size: 12 residues. The CDR3 nucleotides read TGCAGCGCCCAGGGCCCTAACTATGGCTACACCTTC. Protein sequence: CSAQGPNYGYTF.

The table lists this clonotype with a few counts. This chain joins TRBV7-6 and TRBJ2-1; 8 nucleotides align to TRBD2. This CDR3 has 16 residues. Germline V CDR1 and CDR2: SGHVS, FNYEAQ. V dropped 2 bases and J dropped 8; count of bases not matched to a gene: 11. This CDR3 reads CASSLMVAGTDDEQFF. DNA of the CDR3: TGTGCCAGCAGCTTAATGGTAGCGGGGACTGACGATGAGCAGTTCTTC.

The chain couples TRBV7-2 to TRBJ2-1, with TRBD2 as a possible D gene (7 bases). The germline gives CDR1 SGHTA, CDR2 FQGNSA. This CDR3 spans 17 amino acids. Trimming shortened V by 5 bases and J by 0 bases, and 17 bases separated the two germline ends. CDR3 loop: CASSPHGGGGSYNEQFF. The CDR3, as DNA: TGTGCCAGCAGCCCCCATGGGGGCGGGGGCTCCTACAATGAGCAGTTCTTC.

The chain is built from TRBV20-1 and TRBJ2-3; 15 bases are shared with TRBD2. Germline CDR1 reads DFQATT; CDR2 reads SNEGSKA (reference sequence). The CDR3 extends over 19 amino acids. Trimming at V came to 0 bases and at J to 1 base, leaving 8 bases not matched to a gene. The CDR3 protein is CSARDRGLAGGPGTDTQYF. The DNA for the CDR3 is TGCAGTGCTAGAGATCGCGGACTAGCGGGGGGGCCCGGCACAGATACGCAGTATTTT.

This chain connects TRBV5-1 to TRBJ1-1; D possibly corresponds to TRBD1 (5 bases). CDR1 SGHRS and CDR2 YFSETQ come from the germline V gene. The CDR3 totals 14 residues. Trimming removed 0 bases from V and 4 bases from J, with 10 bases in between. CDR3 protein: CASSLAGAVTEAFF. The DNA for the CDR3 is TGCGCCAGCAGCTTGGCTGGGGCGGTCACTGAAGCTTTCTTT.

V is TRBV2 and J is TRBJ2-2, with 8 bases that match TRBD1. The V segment lost 6 bases and the J segment 5 bases; nucleotides outside the gene matches: 14. This CDR3 region has 17 residues. The germline CDR1 and CDR2 sequences are SNHLY and FYNNEI. For the CDR3, the DNA is TGTGCCAGCAGACCAGGGGCCAGGGGGCGTGGGACCGGGGAGCTGTTTTTT. It specifies CASRPGARGRGTGELFF.

The chain combines TRBV9 with TRBJ1-1; D not resolved. Germline V lookup: CDR1 SGDLS, CDR2 YYNGEE. V lost 0 bases, J lost 0 bases, and 6 bases lay in between. The CDR3 spans 14 residues. CDR3: CASSVGMVNTEAFF. The CDR3, as DNA: TGTGCCAGCAGCGTAGGTATGGTGAACACTGAAGCTTTCTTT.

The table lists this clonotype with a few counts. The chain employs TRBV6-5 and TRBJ2-7; the D is unclear. The CDR3 totals 14 residues. From germline, CDR1 is MNHEY and CDR2 SVGAGI. V was pared by 0 bases and J by 4 bases, with 10 bases between. The CDR3 region is CASSYSISAYEQYV. The CDR3 region has the DNA TGTGCCAGCAGTTACTCGATTTCAGCTTACGAGCAGTACGTC.

This clonotype was observed a few times. The genes are TRBV29-1 and TRBJ2-2, with 7 nucleotides matching TRBD1. The V gene's germline CDR1 is SQVTM and CDR2 ANQGSEA. This CDR3 is built from 14 residues. Trimming at V came to 6 bases and at J to 0 bases, leaving 4 bases not matched to a gene. The chain's CDR3 is CSVSTGSNTGELFF. DNA for the CDR3: TGCAGCGTCTCGACAGGGTCGAACACCGGGGAGCTGTTTTTT.

V and J are TRBV4-3 and TRBJ1-4; D gene unclear. Trimming pared 5 bases from V and 6 bases from J, leaving 16 bases between. The germline gives CDR1 LGHNA, CDR2 YSLEER. The CDR3 spans 15 residues. The CDR3 coding sequence is TGCGCCAGCAGCGGATACGTAGGTGGTTATGAAAAACTGTTTTTT. Its translation is CASSGYVGGYEKLFF.

CDR3 sequence (DNA): TGTGCCAGTACTGGCGCGCGGGGGAGCACCGGGGAGCTGTTTTTT. This gives the protein CASTGARGSTGELFF. The rearrangement links TRBV7-9 to TRBJ2-2, with 7 nucleotides matching TRBD2. The CDR3 extends over 15 amino acids. Germline CDR1 SEHNR, CDR2 FQNEAQ (reference sequence). Germline trimming cut 9 bases from V and 4 bases from J; bases unmatched to any gene: 11. Using reference TRBV7-9 and TRBJ2-2 for the parts outside the CDR3, the full variable domain is DTGVSQNPRHKITKRGQNVTFRCDPISEHNRLYWYRQTLGQGPEFLTYFQNEAQLEKSRLLSDRFSAERPKGSFSTLEIQRTEQGDSAMYLCASTGARGSTGELFFGEGSRLTVL.

The CDR3: CASSQGADETQYF. In nucleotides, the CDR3 is TGTGCCAGCTCACAGGGGGCCGACGAGACCCAGTACTTC. The V call is TRBV18, the J call TRBJ2-5; the match to TRBD1 covers 7 bases. CDR1 is KGHSH, CDR2 LQKENI, per germline. The CDR3 is 13 amino acids. J lost 5 bases, V lost 4 bases, and 4 bases had no gene match.

The CDR3 here is CASSLIAGAQFF. In DNA form, the CDR3 reads TGTGCCAGCAGTTTAATAGCGGGGGCTCAGTTCTTC. The chain uses TRBV12-3 or TRBV12-4 and TRBJ2-1; 9 nucleotides match TRBD2. With 2 bases clipped from V and 13 bases from J, the junction kept 3 bases outside the gene matches. The CDR3 loop spans 12 amino acids.

This sequence joins TRBV29-1 and TRBJ2-1; the D gene is possibly TRBD1 (5 bases). V was clipped by 2 bases and J by 5 bases, with 10 bases between them. The germline CDR1 and CDR2 sequences are SQVTM and ANQGSEA. The CDR3 is 13 residues long. This CDR3 reads CSVERGRDNEQFF. The CDR3 bases are TGCAGCGTTGAAAGGGGCCGGGACAATGAGCAGTTCTTC.

The chain has TRBV4-3 and TRBJ2-4; 8 nucleotides line up with TRBD2. V lost 0 bases, J lost 9 bases, and 4 bases stayed unmatched. The CDR3 contains 14 residues. From germline, CDR1 is LGHNA and CDR2 YSLEER. The CDR3 nucleotides are TGCGCCAGCAGCCAAGATCCCCGGGAGGGCATTCAGTACTTC. Residues: CASSQDPREGIQYF.

The chain combines TRBV5-6 with TRBJ2-3; the D gene could be TRBD1 or TRBD2 (7 bases each). Trimming shortened V by 0 bases and J by 1 base, and 18 bases separated the two germline ends. The V gene's germline CDR1 is SGHDT and CDR2 YYEEEE. This CDR3 has 18 residues. The CDR3 loop reads CASSLASGGAFGTDTQYF. The CDR3 DNA reads TGTGCCAGCAGCTTGGCCTCAGGGGGGGCATTCGGCACAGATACGCAGTATTTT.

The genes are TRBV28 and TRBJ1-5; D unclear. This CDR3 contains 13 residues. Deletions cut 3 bases from V and 4 bases from J, with 7 bases between. In germline, CDR1 is MDHEN, CDR2 SYDVKM. The CDR3: CASSFSVNQPQHF. The CDR3 DNA is TGTGCCAGCAGTTTTAGTGTGAATCAGCCCCAGCATTTT.

V is TRBV7-9 and J is TRBJ1-1, with 10 bases that match TRBD1. After removal of 4 bases from V and 2 bases from J, the junction contained 7 bases not matched to a gene. Germline loops: CDR1 SEHNR, CDR2 FQNEAQ (reference sequence). The length of the CDR3 is 16 residues. The CDR3 region is CASSSLTGGPNTEAFF. In DNA, the CDR3 is TGTGCCAGCAGCTCGCTGACAGGGGGCCCTAACACTGAAGCTTTCTTT.

V gene TRBV2 combines with J gene TRBJ1-1; D is unclear. V was cut by 7 bases and J by 6 bases, with 9 bases left in between. The CDR3 is made up of 11 amino acids. Germline CDR1 and CDR2: SNHLY and FYNNEI. The CDR3, as DNA: TGTGCCAGCAAGTCCGAGTCTGAAGCTTTCTTT. This codes for CASKSESEAFF.

Many counts were recorded for this clonotype. This chain links TRBV29-1 with TRBJ2-7; D gene uncertain. The CDR3 consists of 12 residues. Germline V gene data show CDR1 as SQVTM and CDR2 as ANQGSEA. V shed 4 bases and J shed 3 bases, with 10 bases lying between them. This CDR3 reads CSVGGNFYEQYF. The CDR3 DNA sequence: TGCAGCGTTGGTGGCAACTTCTACGAGCAGTACTTC.

V gene TRBV7-7 combines with J gene TRBJ2-7; possibly TRBD1 for D (5 bases). Germline V CDR1 and CDR2: SSHAT, FNYEAQ (reference sequence). The CDR3 has 14 residues. Trimming pared 7 bases from V and 6 bases from J, leaving 19 bases between. The CDR3: CASTSLGQKGEQYV. In DNA, the CDR3 is TGTGCCAGCACCTCTCTCGGACAAAAGGGCGAGCAGTACGTC.

V usage is TRBV7-8 and J usage is TRBJ2-1, with 9 bases identical to TRBD1. The J segment lost 9 bases and the V segment lost 5 bases, leaving 14 bases of the junction unmatched. The CDR3 runs 16 residues. The V gene's germline CDR1 is SGHVS and CDR2 FQNEAQ. In DNA form, the CDR3 reads TGTGCCAGCAGCCTAATACAGGGGGCGAGTGTGGGTGAGCAGTTCTTC. Amino acid sequence: CASSLIQGASVGEQFF.

The chain is built from TRBV27 and TRBJ2-2; tentatively, D is TRBD1 (6 bases). This CDR3 has 17 residues. The V and J ends lost 7 bases and 6 bases respectively, with 24 bases between them. The germline CDR1 and CDR2 sequences are MNHEY and SMNVEV (reference sequence). CDR3 sequence (DNA): TGTGCCAGCACCTTTCTGGGTCCAGGGGTTGCGGCCGGGGAGCTGTTTTTT. This sequence encodes CASTFLGPGVAAGELFF.

This clonotype was counted between two and nine times. The chain has TRBV5-1 and TRBJ2-7; D not resolved. The CDR3 length is 14 residues. The germline V gene has CDR1 SGHRS and CDR2 YFSETQ. V gave up 0 bases and J gave up 1 base, with 8 bases separating them. The CDR3 DNA follows: TGCGCCAGCAGCTTGGGCGTAACATCCTACGAGCAGTACGTC. Its protein is CASSLGVTSYEQYV.